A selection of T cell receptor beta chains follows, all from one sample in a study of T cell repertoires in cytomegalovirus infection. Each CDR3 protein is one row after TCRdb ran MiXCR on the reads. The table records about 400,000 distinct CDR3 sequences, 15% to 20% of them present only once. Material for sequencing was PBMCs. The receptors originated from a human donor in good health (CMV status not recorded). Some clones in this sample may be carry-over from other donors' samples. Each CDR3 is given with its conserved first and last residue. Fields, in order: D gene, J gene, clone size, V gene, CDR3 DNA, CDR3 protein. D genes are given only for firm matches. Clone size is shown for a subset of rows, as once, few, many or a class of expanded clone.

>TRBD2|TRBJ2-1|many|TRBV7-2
TGTGCCAGCAGCTTGAGGCTAGCGGGAAACAATGAGCAGTTCTTC
CASSLRLAGNNEQFF
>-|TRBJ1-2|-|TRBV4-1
TGCGCCAGCAGCCGCGCGGGAAACCGCTATGGCTACACCTTC
CASSRAGNRYGYTF
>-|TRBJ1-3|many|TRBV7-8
TGTGCCAGCAGCTTGAGTATCTCTGGAAACACCATATATTTT
CASSLSISGNTIYF
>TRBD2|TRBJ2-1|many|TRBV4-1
TGCGCCAGCAGCCATACCAGGGGACTAGCGGGAGGGCATAGCTCCTACAATGAGCAGTTCTTC
CASSHTRGLAGGHSSYNEQFF
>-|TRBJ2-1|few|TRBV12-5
TGTGCTAGTGGACCCGCACTGAATGAGCAGTTCTTC
CASGPALNEQFF
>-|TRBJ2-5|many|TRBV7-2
TGTGCCAGCAGCTTAGGCCAGGGGATGGAAGAGACCCAGTACTTC
CASSLGQGMEETQYF
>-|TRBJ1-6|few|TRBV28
TGTGCCAGCAGTTCACGGCCCCGCAATTCACCCCTCCACTTT
CASSSRPRNSPLHF
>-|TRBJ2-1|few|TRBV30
TGTGCCTACTCGCCGGGCAGTAGCGCGTACAATGAGCAGTTCTTC
CAYSPGSSAYNEQFF
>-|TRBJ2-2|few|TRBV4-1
TGCGCCAGCAGCCAAGAGCCGGTGACCACCGGGGAGCTGTTTTTT
CASSQEPVTTGELFF
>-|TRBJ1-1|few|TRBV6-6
TGTGCCACCACCCCCGGTCTTCTAGCTGAAGCTTTCTTT
CATTPGLLAEAFF
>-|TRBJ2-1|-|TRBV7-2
TGTGCCAGCAGCTTAAGCCGGCAAGGTGAGCAGTTCTTC
CASSLSRQGEQFF
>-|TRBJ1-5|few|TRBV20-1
TGCAGTGCTGCGGACAGTTCAAAGAGCAATCAGCCCCAGCATTTT
CSAADSSKSNQPQHF
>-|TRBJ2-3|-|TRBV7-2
TGTGCCAGCAGCATAGTCGGGGGAACAGATACGCAGTATTTT
CASSIVGGTDTQYF
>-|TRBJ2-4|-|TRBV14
TGTGCCAGCAGCCAATGGGAAGGGCCAGCGTACTTC
CASSQWEGPAYF
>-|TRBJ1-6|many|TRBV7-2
TGTGCCAGCAGCTTAGTATGGGATTCACCCCTCCACTTT
CASSLVWDSPLHF
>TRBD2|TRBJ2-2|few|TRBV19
TGTGCCAGTAGTATAGGGGCGGGAGATCTCCTTGGCACCGGGGAGCTGTTTTTT
CASSIGAGDLLGTGELFF
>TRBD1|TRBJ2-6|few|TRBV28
TGTGCCAGCAGACCGATACAGGGGGCGAGAGGGGCCAACGTCCTGACTTTC
CASRPIQGARGANVLTF
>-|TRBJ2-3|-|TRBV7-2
TGTGCCAGCAGGCTATCAGGGTACACAGATACGCAGTATTTT
CASRLSGYTDTQYF
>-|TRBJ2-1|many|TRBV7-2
TGTGCCAGCAGCTCCCGTGGGAGGAACTACAATGAGCAGTTCTTC
CASSSRGRNYNEQFF
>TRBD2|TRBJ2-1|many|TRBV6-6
TGTGCCAGCAGTTTCGCACTAGCGGGGAAAAATGAGCAGTTCTTC
CASSFALAGKNEQFF
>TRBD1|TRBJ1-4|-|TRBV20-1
TGCAGTGCTCCCAGGACAGGAGTTTCAACCCAAAAACTGTTTTTT
CSAPRTGVSTQKLFF
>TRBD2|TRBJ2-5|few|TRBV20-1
TGCAGTGCTGAATCTAGCGGGGGCCGGGGGGAGACCCAGTACTTC
CSAESSGGRGETQYF
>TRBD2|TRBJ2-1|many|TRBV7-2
TGTGCCAGCAGCTCACTAGCGGGAGGCTCCTACAATGAGCAGTTCTTC
CASSSLAGGSYNEQFF
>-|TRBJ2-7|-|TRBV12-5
TGTGCTAGTGGTTTGAAGGGAGGGGGCCACGAGCAGTACTTC
CASGLKGGGHEQYF
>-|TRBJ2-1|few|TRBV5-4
TGTGCCAGCAACACACATGCCTCCTACAATGAGCAGTTCTTC
CASNTHASYNEQFF
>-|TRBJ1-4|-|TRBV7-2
TGTGCCAGCAGCTTAGGGGCAGGGGAGGGTGAAAAACTGTTTTTT
CASSLGAGEGEKLFF